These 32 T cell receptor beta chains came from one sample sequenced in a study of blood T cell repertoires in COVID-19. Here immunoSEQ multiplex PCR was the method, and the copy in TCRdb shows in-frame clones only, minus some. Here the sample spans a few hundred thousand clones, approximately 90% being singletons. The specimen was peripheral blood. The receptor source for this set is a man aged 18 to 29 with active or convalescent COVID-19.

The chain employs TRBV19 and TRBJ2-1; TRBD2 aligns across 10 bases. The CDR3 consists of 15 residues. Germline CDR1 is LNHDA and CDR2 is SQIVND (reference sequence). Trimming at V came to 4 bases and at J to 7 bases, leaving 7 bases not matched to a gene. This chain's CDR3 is CASSRLAGERNEQFF. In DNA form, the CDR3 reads TGTGCCAGTAGTAGGCTAGCGGGAGAGAGGAATGAGCAGTTCTTC.

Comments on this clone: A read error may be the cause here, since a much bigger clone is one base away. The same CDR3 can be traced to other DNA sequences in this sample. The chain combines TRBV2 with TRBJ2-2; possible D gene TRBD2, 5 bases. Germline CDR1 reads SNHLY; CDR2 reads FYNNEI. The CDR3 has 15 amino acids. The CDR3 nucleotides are TGTGCCAGCAGCCCTGGCGGTAGCCTCACCGGGGAGTTGTTTTTT. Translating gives CASSPGGSLTGELFF.

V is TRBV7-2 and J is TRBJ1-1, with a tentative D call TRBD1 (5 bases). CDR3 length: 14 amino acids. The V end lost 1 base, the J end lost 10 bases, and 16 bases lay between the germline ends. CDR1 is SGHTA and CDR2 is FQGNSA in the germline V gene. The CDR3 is CASSLGTQAGVAFF. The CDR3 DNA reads TGTGCCAGCAGCTTAGGGACACAGGCTGGGGTAGCTTTCTTT.

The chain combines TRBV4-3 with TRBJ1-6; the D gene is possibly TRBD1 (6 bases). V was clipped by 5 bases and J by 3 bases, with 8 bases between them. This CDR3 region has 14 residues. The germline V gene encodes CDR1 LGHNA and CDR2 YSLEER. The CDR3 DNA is TGCGCCAGCAGCACAGGGCTCTATAATTCACCCCTCCACTTT. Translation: CASSTGLYNSPLHF.

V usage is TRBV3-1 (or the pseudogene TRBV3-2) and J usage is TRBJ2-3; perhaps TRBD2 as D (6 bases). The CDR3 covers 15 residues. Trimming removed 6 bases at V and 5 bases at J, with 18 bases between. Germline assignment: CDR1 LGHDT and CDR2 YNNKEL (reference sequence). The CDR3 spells CASSPSRGRKDTQYF. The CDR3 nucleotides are TGTGCCAGCAGTCCGAGTCGGGGGAGGAAAGATACGCAGTATTTT.

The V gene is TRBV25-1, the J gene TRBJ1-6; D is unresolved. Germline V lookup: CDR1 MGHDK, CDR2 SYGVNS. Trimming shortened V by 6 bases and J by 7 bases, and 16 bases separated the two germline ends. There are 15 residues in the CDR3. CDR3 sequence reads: CASRNHGVRNSPLHF. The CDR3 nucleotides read TGTGCCAGCAGGAATCACGGGGTTCGCAATTCACCCCTCCACTTT.

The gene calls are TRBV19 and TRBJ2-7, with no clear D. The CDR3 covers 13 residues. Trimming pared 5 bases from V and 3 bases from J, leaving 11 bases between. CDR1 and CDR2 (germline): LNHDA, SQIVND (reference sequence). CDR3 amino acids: CASSSGAYYEQYF. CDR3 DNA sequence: TGTGCCAGTAGTTCCGGTGCTTACTACGAGCAGTACTTC.

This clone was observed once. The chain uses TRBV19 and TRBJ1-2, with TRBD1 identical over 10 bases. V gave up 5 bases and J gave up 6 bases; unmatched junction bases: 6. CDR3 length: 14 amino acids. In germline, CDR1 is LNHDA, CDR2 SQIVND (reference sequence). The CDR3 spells CASSALDRGHGYTF. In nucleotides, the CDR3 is TGTGCCAGTAGTGCGCTCGACAGGGGGCATGGCTACACCTTC. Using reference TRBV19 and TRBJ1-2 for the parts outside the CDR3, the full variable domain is DGGITQSPKYLFRKEGQNVTLSCEQNLNHDAMYWYRQDPGQGLRLIYYSQIVNDFQKGDIAEGYSVSREKKESFPLTVTSAQKNPTAFYLCASSALDRGHGYTFGSGTRLTVV.

The CDR3 loop reads CASSKDRAYEQYF. In nucleotides, the CDR3 is TGTGCCAGCAGCAAGGACAGGGCCTACGAGCAGTACTTC. The chain is built from TRBV6-5 and TRBJ2-7; 8 bases are a match to TRBD1. Trimming took 6 bases from V and 2 from J; bases not matched to a gene: 3. The CDR3 has 13 amino acids. Germline V gene sequence: CDR1 MNHEY, CDR2 SVGAGI.

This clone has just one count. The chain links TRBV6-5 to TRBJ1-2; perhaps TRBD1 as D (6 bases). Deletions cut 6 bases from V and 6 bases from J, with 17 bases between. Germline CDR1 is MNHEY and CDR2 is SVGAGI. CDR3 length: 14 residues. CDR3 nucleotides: TGTGCCAGCAGCCAAACGCTACAGGGTAATGGCTACACCTTC. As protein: CASSQTLQGNGYTF.

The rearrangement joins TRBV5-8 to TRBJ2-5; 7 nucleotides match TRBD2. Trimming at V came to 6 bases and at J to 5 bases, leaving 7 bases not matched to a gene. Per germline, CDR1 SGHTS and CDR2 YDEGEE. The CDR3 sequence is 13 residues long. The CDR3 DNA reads TGTGCCAGCAAGGTGGGGGGGACGGAGACCCAGTACTTC. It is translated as CASKVGGTETQYF.

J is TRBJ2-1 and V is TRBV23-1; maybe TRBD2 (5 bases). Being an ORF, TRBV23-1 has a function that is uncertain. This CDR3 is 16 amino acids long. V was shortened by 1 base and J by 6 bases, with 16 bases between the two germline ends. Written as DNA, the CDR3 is TGCGCCAGCAGTCAATTAGCGATGCGTCGTTGCAATGAGCAGTTCTTC. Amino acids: CASSQLAMRRCNEQFF.

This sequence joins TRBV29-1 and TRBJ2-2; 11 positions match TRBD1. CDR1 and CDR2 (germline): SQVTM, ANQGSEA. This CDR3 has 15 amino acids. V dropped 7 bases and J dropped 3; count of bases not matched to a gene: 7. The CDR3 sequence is CSGEDRGRDTGELFF. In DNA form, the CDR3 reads TGCAGCGGAGAGGACAGGGGGCGGGACACCGGGGAGCTGTTTTTT.

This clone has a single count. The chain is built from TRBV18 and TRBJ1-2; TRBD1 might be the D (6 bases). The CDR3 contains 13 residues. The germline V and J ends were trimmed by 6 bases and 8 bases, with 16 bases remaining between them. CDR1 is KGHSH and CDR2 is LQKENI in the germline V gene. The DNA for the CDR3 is TGTGCCAGCTCTCAGCGACAGGTGGGGGGCTACACCTTC. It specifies CASSQRQVGGYTF.

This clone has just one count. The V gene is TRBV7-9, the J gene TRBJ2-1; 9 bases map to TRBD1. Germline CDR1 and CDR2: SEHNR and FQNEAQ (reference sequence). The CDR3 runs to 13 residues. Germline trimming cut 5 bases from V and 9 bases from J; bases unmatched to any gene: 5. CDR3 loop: CASSGQGRSEQFF. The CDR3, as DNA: TGTGCCAGCAGCGGACAGGGGAGGAGTGAGCAGTTCTTC.

The CDR3 nucleotides are TGTGCCAGCAGCATCCCCCTCGGACAGGGGGGCGAGCAGTACTTC. The encoded protein is CASSIPLGQGGEQYF. The chain has TRBV7-2 and TRBJ2-7; TRBD1 aligns across 10 bases. CDR1 is SGHTA and CDR2 is FQGNSA in the germline V gene. V lost 5 bases and J lost 6; bases outside the gene matches: 10. CDR3 length: 15 amino acids.

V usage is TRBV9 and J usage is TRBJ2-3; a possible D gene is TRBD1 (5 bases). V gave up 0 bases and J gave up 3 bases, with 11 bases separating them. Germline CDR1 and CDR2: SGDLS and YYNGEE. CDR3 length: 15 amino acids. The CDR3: CASSVVSRATDTQYF. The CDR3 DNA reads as TGTGCCAGCAGCGTAGTGTCCAGGGCGACAGATACGCAGTATTTT.

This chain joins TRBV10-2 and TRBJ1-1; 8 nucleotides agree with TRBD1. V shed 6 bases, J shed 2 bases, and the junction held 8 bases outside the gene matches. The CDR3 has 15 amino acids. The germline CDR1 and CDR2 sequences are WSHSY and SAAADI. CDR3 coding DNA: TGCGCCAGCAGAGTATCCGGGACAGGTAACACTGAAGCTTTCTTT. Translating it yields CASRVSGTGNTEAFF.

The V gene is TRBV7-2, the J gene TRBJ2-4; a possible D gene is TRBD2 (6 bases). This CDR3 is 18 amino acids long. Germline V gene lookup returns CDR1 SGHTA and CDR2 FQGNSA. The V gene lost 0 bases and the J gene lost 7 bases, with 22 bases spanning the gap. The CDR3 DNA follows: TGTGCCAGCAGCTTAGCGACGGAGGGCCTCATCGCGGCTAACATTCAGTACTTC. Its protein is CASSLATEGLIAANIQYF.

The CDR3 region is CASSPGRREVDTQYF. CDR3 sequence (DNA): TGTGCCAGCAGCCCAGGAAGGCGGGAGGTAGATACGCAGTATTTT. This rearrangement joins TRBV4-2 to TRBJ2-3; TRBD2 aligns across 8 bases. Germline CDR1 is LGHNA and CDR2 is YNFKEQ. This CDR3 has 15 amino acids. Trimming took 4 bases from V and 5 from J; bases not matched to a gene: 8.

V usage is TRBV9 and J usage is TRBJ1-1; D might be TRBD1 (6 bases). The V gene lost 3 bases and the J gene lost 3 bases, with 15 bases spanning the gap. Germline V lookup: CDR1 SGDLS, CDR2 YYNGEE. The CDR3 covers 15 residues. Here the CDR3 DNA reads TGTGCCAGCAGCGCATATGGGGGCGCAGACACTGAAGCTTTCTTT. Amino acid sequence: CASSAYGGADTEAFF.

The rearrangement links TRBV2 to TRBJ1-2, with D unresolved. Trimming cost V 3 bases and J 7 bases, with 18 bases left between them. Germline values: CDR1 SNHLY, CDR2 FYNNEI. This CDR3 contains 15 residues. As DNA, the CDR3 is TGTGCCAGCAGTGAGTTCGTCAGTGGTGTCTCTGGCTACACCTTC. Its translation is CASSEFVSGVSGYTF.

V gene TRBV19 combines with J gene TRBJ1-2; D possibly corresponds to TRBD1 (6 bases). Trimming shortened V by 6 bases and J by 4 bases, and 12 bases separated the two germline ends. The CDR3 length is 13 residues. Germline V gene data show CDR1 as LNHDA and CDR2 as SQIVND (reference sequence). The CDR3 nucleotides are TGTGCCAGTAGAGAACCGACAGGCTATGGCTACACCTTC. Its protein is CASREPTGYGYTF.

The DNA of the CDR3 is TGTGCCAGCAGTTCCACGACAGGCTATGGCTACACCTTC. Protein sequence: CASSSTTGYGYTF. This rearrangement joins TRBV6-5 to TRBJ1-2; a possible D gene is TRBD1 (6 bases). From germline, CDR1 is MNHEY and CDR2 SVGAGI. The CDR3 loop spans 13 amino acids. V was clipped by 4 bases and J by 4 bases, with 10 bases between them.

The chain's CDR3 is CASSPPAGLSSYEQYF. CDR3 in DNA: TGTGCCAGCAGTCCCCCAGCGGGACTATCGTCCTACGAGCAGTACTTC. The V gene is TRBV28, the J gene TRBJ2-7; 7 bases map to TRBD2. The CDR3 has 16 residues. Trimming removed 5 bases from V and 1 base from J; junction bases left unmatched: 11. Germline-derived CDR1 and CDR2 are MDHEN and SYDVKM. The full variable domain, rest sourced from reference TRBV28 and TRBJ2-7, is DVKVTQSSRYLVKRTGEKVFLECVQDMDHENMFWYRQDPGLGLRLIYFSYDVKMKEKGDIPEGYSVSREKKERFSLILESASTNQTSMYLCASSPPAGLSSYEQYFGPGTRLTVT.

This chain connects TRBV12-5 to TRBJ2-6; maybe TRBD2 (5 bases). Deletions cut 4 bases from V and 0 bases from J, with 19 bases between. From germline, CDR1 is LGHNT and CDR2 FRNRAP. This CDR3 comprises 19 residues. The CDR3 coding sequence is TGTGCTAGTGGTTCGGTACGTCTAGCCGGTCCCTCTGGGGCCAACGTCCTGACTTTC. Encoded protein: CASGSVRLAGPSGANVLTF.

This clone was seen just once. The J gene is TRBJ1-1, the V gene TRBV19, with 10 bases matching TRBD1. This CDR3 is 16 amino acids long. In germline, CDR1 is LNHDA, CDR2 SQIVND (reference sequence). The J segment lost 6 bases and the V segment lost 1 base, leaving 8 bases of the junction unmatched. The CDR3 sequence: CASSIALGQGFPEAFF. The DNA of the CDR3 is TGTGCCAGTAGTATAGCTCTGGGACAGGGGTTTCCTGAAGCTTTCTTT.

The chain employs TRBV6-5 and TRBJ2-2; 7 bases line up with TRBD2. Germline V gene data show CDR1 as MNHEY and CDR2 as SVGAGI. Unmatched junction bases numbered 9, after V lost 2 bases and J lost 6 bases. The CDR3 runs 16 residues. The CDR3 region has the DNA TGTGCCAGCAGTTACGGCGGAGCAGCGGGGTCCGGGGAGCTGTTTTTT. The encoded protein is CASSYGGAAGSGELFF.

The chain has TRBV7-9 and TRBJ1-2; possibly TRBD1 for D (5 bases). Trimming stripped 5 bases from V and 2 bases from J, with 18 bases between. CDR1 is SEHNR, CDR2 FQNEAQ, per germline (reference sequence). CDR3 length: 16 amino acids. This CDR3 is CASSLKTTVRNYGYTF. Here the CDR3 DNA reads TGTGCCAGCAGCCTGAAAACGACAGTGCGGAACTATGGCTACACCTTC.

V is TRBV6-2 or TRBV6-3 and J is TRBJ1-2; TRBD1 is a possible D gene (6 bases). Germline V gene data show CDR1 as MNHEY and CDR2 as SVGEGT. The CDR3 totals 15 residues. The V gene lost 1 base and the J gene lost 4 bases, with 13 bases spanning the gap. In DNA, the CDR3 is TGTGCCAGCAGTTACTTACTACAGGGCGTCTATGGCTACACCTTC. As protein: CASSYLLQGVYGYTF.

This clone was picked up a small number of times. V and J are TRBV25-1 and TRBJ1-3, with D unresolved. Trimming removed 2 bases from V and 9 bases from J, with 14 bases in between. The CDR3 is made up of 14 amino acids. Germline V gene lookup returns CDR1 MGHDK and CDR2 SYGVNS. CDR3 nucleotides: TGTGCCAGCAGTGAAAGACCTAATGGAGCCACCATATATTTT. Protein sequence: CASSERPNGATIYF.

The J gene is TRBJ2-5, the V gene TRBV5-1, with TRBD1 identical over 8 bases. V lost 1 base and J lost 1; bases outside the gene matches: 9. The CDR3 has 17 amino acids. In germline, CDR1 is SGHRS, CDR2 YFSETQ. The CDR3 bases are TGCGCCAGCAGCTTGCTGACAGGGGATCAAAGCCAAGAGACCCAGTACTTC. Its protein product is CASSLLTGDQSQETQYF.